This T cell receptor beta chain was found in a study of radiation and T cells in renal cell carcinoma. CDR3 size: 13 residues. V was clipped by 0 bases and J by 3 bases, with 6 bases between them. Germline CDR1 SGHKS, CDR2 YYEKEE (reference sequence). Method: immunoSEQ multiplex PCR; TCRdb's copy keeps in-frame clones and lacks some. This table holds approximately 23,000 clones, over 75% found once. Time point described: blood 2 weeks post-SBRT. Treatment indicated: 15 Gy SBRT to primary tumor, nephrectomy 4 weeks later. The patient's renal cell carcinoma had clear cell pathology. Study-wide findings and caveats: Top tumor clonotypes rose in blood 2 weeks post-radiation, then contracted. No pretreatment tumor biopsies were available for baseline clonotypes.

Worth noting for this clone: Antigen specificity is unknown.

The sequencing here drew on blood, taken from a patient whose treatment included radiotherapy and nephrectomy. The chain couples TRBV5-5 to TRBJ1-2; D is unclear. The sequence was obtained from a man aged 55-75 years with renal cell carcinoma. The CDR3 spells CASSLEGHYGYTF. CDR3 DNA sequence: TGTGCCAGCAGCTTGGAAGGGCACTATGGCTACACCTTC.